This TCR beta chain was sequenced in a study of shared clonotypes between healthy human individuals. General study points: The diversity represented, both genetic and in exposure history, was limited by few donors. Relative to clonotypes present in all four donors, those not shared had lower generation probabilities. Memory subsets generally showed lower estimated richness than naive subsets.

The CDR3 runs 16 residues. The V end was cut by 1 base, the J end by 2 bases, with 12 bases between. The germline gives CDR1 KGHSH, CDR2 LQKENI. Assay: immunoSEQ multiplex PCR; the TCRdb copy retains only in-frame clones and omits some. The sample carries some 2,100,000 clones, 90% to 95% recorded once. CD45RO negativity and positive selection for CCR7 defined naive CD8 cells, a population that excluded terminally differentiated effector memory CD45RA+ cells. On this clone itself: The antigen is unknown.

What was sequenced was naive CD8+ T cells from PBMCs. This receptor was obtained from a man younger than 30 in good health. Some clones in this sample may be carry-over from other donors' samples. The V call is TRBV18, the J call TRBJ1-3; possible D gene TRBD1, 6 bases. CDR3 sequence reads: CASSPQDRITGNTIYF. DNA for the CDR3: TGTGCCAGCTCACCACAAGACAGGATTACTGGAAACACCATATATTTT.